Listed below are T cell receptor beta chains from one sample, sequenced in a study of blood T cell repertoires in COVID-19. Sequenced by immunoSEQ multiplex PCR; TCRdb stores in-frame clones only, minus some. This table holds approximately 470,000 clones, roughly 85% found once. The sample was peripheral blood. Receptors were obtained from a human donor in a cohort sampled during active COVID-19. CDR3s include the opening cysteine and the closing phenylalanine or tryptophan. A D gene is named only where the DNA matches it firmly. Not every row has a clone size; where given, it reads once, few, many or a size class.

d_call	j_call	clone_size	v_call	cdr3_aa	cdr3_nt
-	TRBJ1-5	-	TRBV7-2	CASSDRGSQPQHF	TGTGCCAGCAGCGATAGGGGCAGTCAGCCCCAGCATTTT
TRBD2	TRBJ2-2	many	TRBV7-2	CASSLVPSGNTGELFF	TGTGCCAGCAGCTTAGTCCCTAGCGGGAACACCGGGGAGCTGTTTTTT
-	TRBJ1-5	-	TRBV7-9	CASSDQGHQPQHF	TGTGCCAGCAGCGACCAGGGCCATCAGCCCCAGCATTTT
TRBD1	TRBJ1-2	-	TRBV19	CASREHRDRDGYTF	TGTGCCAGTAGGGAACACCGGGACAGGGATGGCTACACCTTC
TRBD2	TRBJ2-1	many	TRBV3-1/TRBV3-2	CASSQPLAVSYNEQFF	TGTGCCAGCAGCCAACCCCTAGCGGTGTCCTACAATGAGCAGTTCTTC
TRBD1	TRBJ2-1	-	TRBV7-8	CASSLRQGLGEQFF	TGTGCCAGCAGCCTACGACAGGGTCTGGGCGAGCAGTTCTTC
-	TRBJ2-1	-	TRBV11-3	CASSLTTGEAYNEQFF	TGTGCCAGCAGCTTAACTACGGGGGAGGCTTACAATGAGCAGTTCTTC
-	TRBJ2-1	once	TRBV27	CASKQGGLYNEQFF	TGTGCCAGCAAACAGGGGGGGCTCTACAATGAGCAGTTCTTC
-	TRBJ1-1	-	TRBV6-5	CASSFLVRPGGEAFF	TGTGCCAGCAGTTTCCTTGTTAGACCCGGAGGGGAAGCTTTCTTT
TRBD2	TRBJ2-1	-	TRBV18	CASSPRRGDNEQFF	TGTGCCAGCTCACCGCGGCGGGGGGACAATGAGCAGTTCTTC
TRBD2	TRBJ2-1	-	TRBV5-4	CASGTRRPNHNEQFF	TGTGCCAGCGGGACTAGGAGGCCCAATCACAATGAGCAGTTCTTC
-	TRBJ2-7	-	TRBV7-6	CASSLNSEQYF	TGTGCCAGCAGCTTAAATTCAGAGCAGTACTTC
TRBD1	TRBJ2-3	-	TRBV19	CASSSGGSVTDTQYF	TGTGCCAGTTCATCAGGGGGTTCGGTCACAGATACGCAGTATTTT
-	TRBJ2-3	-	TRBV5-1	CASSSQGFPSTDTQYF	TGCGCCAGCAGCTCCCAGGGATTTCCTAGCACAGATACGCAGTATTTT
TRBD2	TRBJ2-1	-	TRBV4-3	CASSQEEFGREVGEQFF	TGCGCCAGCAGCCAAGAAGAGTTTGGGCGGGAGGTCGGGGAGCAGTTCTTC
-	TRBJ2-1	-	TRBV24-1	CATSDRTGTSNEQFF	TGTGCCACCAGTGACAGAACCGGGACATCCAATGAGCAGTTCTTC
TRBD1	TRBJ2-2	-	TRBV30	CAWKTRDRDTGELFF	TGTGCCTGGAAGACCCGGGACAGGGACACCGGGGAGCTGTTTTTT
-	TRBJ1-2	once	TRBV5-1	CASSLAGSYGYTF	TGCGCCAGCAGCTTGGCGGGGAGCTATGGCTACACCTTC
TRBD1	TRBJ1-5	-	TRBV7-2	CASSLEGQGARQPQHF	TGTGCCAGCAGCTTAGAGGGACAGGGGGCGCGGCAGCCCCAGCATTTT
TRBD1	TRBJ1-2	many	TRBV6-6	CASSYGTGRPNYGYTF	TGTGCCAGCAGTTACGGGACAGGGAGGCCGAACTATGGCTACACCTTC
TRBD2	TRBJ2-1	-	TRBV5-1	CASSGTSGSRNEQFF	TGCGCCAGCAGCGGGACTAGCGGGAGTCGGAATGAGCAGTTCTTC
-	TRBJ2-2	-	TRBV5-1	CASSLAFGGNTGELFF	TGCGCCAGCAGCTTGGCGTTCGGCGGGAACACCGGGGAGCTGTTTTTT
-	TRBJ2-2	-	TRBV24-1	CATSDFRGDGELFF	TGTGCCACCAGTGATTTTCGGGGTGACGGGGAGCTGTTTTTT
-	TRBJ2-1	-	TRBV6-2/TRBV6-3	CASSHDSFSYNEQFF	TGTGCCAGCAGTCACGACAGTTTTTCCTACAATGAGCAGTTCTTC
TRBD1	TRBJ1-4	-	TRBV9	CASSGRDRVREKLFF	TGTGCCAGCAGCGGCCGGGACAGGGTGCGAGAAAAACTGTTTTTT